One sample yielded the 25 T cell receptor beta chains listed below, sequenced in a study of blood T cell repertoires in COVID-19. Assay used: immunoSEQ multiplex PCR; TCRdb lists only in-frame clones, some missing. The repertoire holds 180,000 or so clones, approximately 88% seen once, with roughly 6.7% in the top ten. Sequencing used peripheral blood. The receptors were gathered from a man between 40 and 49 years old with acute or convalescent COVID-19.

The J gene is TRBJ1-1, the V gene TRBV10-3; a possible D gene is TRBD1 (5 bases). The V end lost 8 bases, the J end lost 0 bases, and 13 bases lay between the germline ends. The CDR3 is made up of 14 amino acids. In germline, CDR1 is ENHRY, CDR2 SYGVKD. The chain's CDR3 is CAIQGGTMNTEAFF. The DNA of the CDR3 is TGTGCCATCCAGGGCGGGACGATGAACACTGAAGCTTTCTTT.

On this clone itself: A read error may produce the germline difference seen at one junction end. The J gene is TRBJ1-1, the V gene TRBV30; TRBD1 might be the D (5 bases). This CDR3 has 11 residues. Germline CDR1 and CDR2: GTSNPN and SVGIG (reference sequence). CDR3 DNA: TGTGCCTGGGCAGGGAACTCTGAAGCTTTCTTT. Residues: CAWAGNSEAFF.

The chain employs TRBV2 and TRBJ2-5; 11 bases are shared with TRBD2. The CDR3 extends over 15 amino acids. In germline, CDR1 is SNHLY, CDR2 FYNNEI. Trimming removed 8 bases from V and 7 bases from J; junction bases left unmatched: 12. CDR3 nucleotide sequence: TGTGCCAGCGGCGAACTAGCGGGGGACCTAGGGACCCAGTACTTC. Residues: CASGELAGDLGTQYF. The entire variable domain, with the rest obtained from reference TRBV2 and TRBJ2-5, is as follows: EPEVTQTPSHQVTQMGQEVILRCVPISNHLYFYWYRQILGQKVEFLVSFYNNEISEKSEIFDDQFSVERPDGSNFTLKIRSTKLEDSAMYFCASGELAGDLGTQYFGPGTRLLVL.

This clone has only one observation. V is TRBV10-2 and J is TRBJ2-1; 12 nucleotides line up with TRBD2. The germline gives CDR1 WSHSY, CDR2 SAAADI. V trimming: 9 bases; J trimming: 5 bases; junction bases outside the gene matches: 5. The CDR3 is 14 amino acids. CDR3 amino acids: CASILAGGHNEQFF. The CDR3 DNA reads as TGCGCCAGTATACTAGCGGGGGGCCACAATGAGCAGTTCTTC.

The chain employs TRBV6-2 or TRBV6-3 and TRBJ2-3; 7 positions match TRBD1. This CDR3 has 16 residues. Germline V CDR1 and CDR2: MNHEY, SVGEGT. V shed 2 bases, J shed 6 bases, and the junction held 11 bases outside the gene matches. The CDR3 protein is CASSYGRGGPGDTQYF. In nucleotides, the CDR3 is TGTGCCAGCAGTTACGGGAGAGGGGGCCCAGGGGATACGCAGTATTTT.

V and J are TRBV30 and TRBJ1-1; 7 bases are shared with TRBD1. Trimming took 0 bases from V and 1 from J; bases not matched to a gene: 5. CDR3 length: 15 amino acids. Germline CDR1 and CDR2: GTSNPN and SVGIG (reference sequence). The CDR3 loop reads CAWSVLSGGNTEAFF. Here the CDR3 DNA reads TGTGCCTGGAGTGTTTTGTCAGGGGGGAACACTGAAGCTTTCTTT.

The chain has TRBV5-5 and TRBJ2-5, with D tentatively TRBD1 (5 bases). The CDR3 contains 14 residues. V was clipped by 5 bases and J by 3 bases, with 14 bases between them. In germline, CDR1 is SGHKS, CDR2 YYEKEE (reference sequence). This CDR3 reads CASSLAGREETQYF. The CDR3 bases are TGTGCCAGCAGTCTGGCCGGCAGGGAAGAGACCCAGTACTTC.

The rearrangement uses TRBV12-3 or TRBV12-4 and TRBJ2-1, with TRBD2 matching over 7 bases. The CDR3 contains 13 residues. The junction had 10 bases not matched to a gene; V was cut back by 10 bases and J by 7 bases. CDR3 DNA sequence: TGTGCCACGCGGGCTAGCGGAGAGAATGAGCAGTTCTTC. Residues: CATRASGENEQFF.

This clone showed up just a few times. The gene calls are TRBV6-1 and TRBJ1-1, with D unclear. V shed 1 base and J shed 3 bases, with 15 bases lying between them. The CDR3 spans 16 residues. The germline V gene has CDR1 MNHNS and CDR2 SASEGT. Written as DNA, the CDR3 is TGTGCCAGCAGTGAAGTCAACACTTGGAGGGACACTGAAGCTTTCTTT. It codes for CASSEVNTWRDTEAFF.

This clone turned up a few times. The chain employs TRBV9 and TRBJ1-6; D is undetermined. V was clipped by 4 bases and J by 5 bases, with 7 bases between them. Germline CDR1 SGDLS, CDR2 YYNGEE. The CDR3 length is 13 residues. This CDR3 is CASSPYHNSPLHF. CDR3 in DNA: TGTGCCAGCAGCCCCTACCATAATTCACCCCTCCACTTT.

V gene TRBV11-2 combines with J gene TRBJ2-7, with TRBD1 identical over 9 bases. This CDR3 is built from 15 residues. The V segment lost 4 bases and the J segment 5 bases; nucleotides outside the gene matches: 9. Germline CDR1 reads SGHAT; CDR2 reads FQNNGV. CDR3 in amino acids: CASSSPGQGQHEQYF. The CDR3 DNA follows: TGTGCCAGCAGCTCTCCGGGACAGGGACAACACGAGCAGTACTTC.

The chain is built from TRBV7-2 and TRBJ1-5; 7 bases line up with TRBD1. The germline gives CDR1 SGHTA, CDR2 FQGNSA. CDR3 length equals 15 residues. V gave up 1 base and J gave up 1 base; unmatched junction bases: 1. CDR3 protein: CASSLGQGSNQPQHF. For the CDR3, the DNA is TGTGCCAGCAGCTTAGGACAGGGAAGCAATCAGCCCCAGCATTTT.

CDR3 in DNA: TGCGCCAGCAGCCAAGAAACCGGGACACCTGAGTATTTT. It is translated as CASSQETGTPEYF. The chain employs TRBV4-3 and TRBJ2-3, with D perhaps TRBD1 (6 bases). Germline CDR1 is LGHNA and CDR2 is YSLEER. This CDR3 has 13 residues. V dropped 0 bases and J dropped 13 bases, with 14 bases sitting between them.

The rearrangement joins TRBV4-2 to TRBJ1-6; 8 bases map to TRBD1. CDR1 LGHNA and CDR2 YNFKEQ come from the germline V gene. This CDR3 has 16 amino acids. Trimming took 4 bases from V and 8 from J; bases not matched to a gene: 10. The CDR3 DNA reads as TGTGCCAGCAGCCTGGGACAGGCCCCTCGGGATTCACCCCTCCACTTT. Its protein is CASSLGQAPRDSPLHF.

The genes are TRBV6-5 and TRBJ2-4, with 8 bases fitting TRBD2. J gave up 6 bases and V 2 bases, and 9 bases lay outside the gene matches. Germline CDR1 is MNHEY and CDR2 is SVGAGI. The CDR3 length is 16 residues. CDR3 sequence (DNA): TGTGCCAGCAGTTACACGTGGGCGGGAGGTAGAAACATTCAGTACTTC. The encoded protein is CASSYTWAGGRNIQYF.

The V and J genes are TRBV5-1 and TRBJ2-7; D ambiguous. Germline CDR1 reads SGHRS; CDR2 reads YFSETQ. The V end was cut by 0 bases, the J end by 2 bases, with 9 bases between. There are 14 residues in the CDR3. CDR3 coding DNA: TGCGCCAGCAGCTTGGGCGACTGGCCCTACGAGCAGTACTTC. Protein: CASSLGDWPYEQYF.

This chain uses TRBV18 with TRBJ2-1; 14 nucleotides match TRBD2. V was clipped by 0 bases and J by 1 base; unmatched bases: 5. This CDR3 is built from 19 residues. Germline CDR1 reads KGHSH; CDR2 reads LQKENI. CDR3 sequence reads: CASSPPRLAGGGSYNEQFF. CDR3 bases: TGTGCCAGCTCACCACCCAGACTAGCGGGGGGGGGTTCCTACAATGAGCAGTTCTTC.

V gene TRBV15 combines with J gene TRBJ2-5; 10 nucleotides match TRBD2. V lost 1 base and J lost 1; bases outside the gene matches: 6. The germline V gene has CDR1 LNHNV and CDR2 YYDKDF (reference sequence). This CDR3 region has 17 residues. The CDR3 loop reads CATSRGGLAGGQETQYF. CDR3 DNA: TGTGCCACCAGCAGAGGGGGATTAGCGGGGGGCCAAGAGACCCAGTACTTC.

The V call is TRBV11-2, the J call TRBJ2-1, with 9 bases identical to TRBD1. The CDR3 contains 17 residues. Trimming removed 1 base from V and 5 bases from J; junction bases left unmatched: 9. The germline gives CDR1 SGHAT, CDR2 FQNNGV. The CDR3 is CASSLVSGTGPNNEQFF. The CDR3 DNA sequence: TGTGCCAGCAGCTTAGTGTCAGGGACAGGGCCAAACAATGAGCAGTTCTTC.

J is TRBJ2-7 and V is TRBV6-5, with 8 bases lining up with TRBD2. Trimming removed 7 bases from V and 0 bases from J; junction bases left unmatched: 8. Germline assignment: CDR1 MNHEY and CDR2 SVGAGI. The CDR3 length is 15 residues. The chain's CDR3 is CASNKRGGISYEQYF. The CDR3 nucleotides read TGTGCCAGCAATAAACGGGGGGGTATCTCCTACGAGCAGTACTTC.

This chain's CDR3 is CASSVGWGRAEAFF. For the CDR3, the DNA is TGTGCCAGCAGCGTAGGTTGGGGGAGGGCTGAAGCTTTCTTT. The chain joins TRBV9 to TRBJ1-1; tentative D call: TRBD1 (5 bases). Trimming took 0 bases from V and 6 from J, leaving 12 bases between them. From germline, CDR1 is SGDLS and CDR2 YYNGEE. The CDR3 has 14 residues.

The V gene is TRBV5-4, the J gene TRBJ1-6; D is uncertain. V was clipped by 0 bases and J by 9 bases, with 16 bases between them. The CDR3 has 16 amino acids. Germline loops: CDR1 SGHNT, CDR2 YYREEE (reference sequence). CDR3 sequence reads: CASSLEAHPGSSPLHF. The CDR3 nucleotides are TGTGCCAGCAGCTTGGAAGCCCACCCTGGGAGTTCACCCCTCCACTTT.

The J gene is TRBJ1-1, the V gene TRBV6-5; the D gene is possibly TRBD1 (5 bases). This CDR3 comprises 14 residues. The germline V and J ends were trimmed by 4 bases and 8 bases, with 17 bases remaining between them. Looked up from germline, CDR1 is MNHEY and CDR2 is SVGAGI. CDR3 sequence: CASSWGGVKREAFF. The CDR3 bases are TGTGCCAGCAGTTGGGGGGGGGTCAAAAGGGAAGCTTTCTTT.

The V gene is TRBV6-5, the J gene TRBJ2-7, with 7 bases lining up with TRBD2. Per the germline V gene, CDR1 is MNHEY and CDR2 is SVGAGI. This CDR3 region has 15 residues. V lost 0 bases to trimming and J lost 0 bases; unmatched junction nucleotides: 2. CDR3 in amino acids: CASSYSSGVSYEQYF. DNA of the CDR3: TGTGCCAGCAGTTACTCCAGCGGGGTCTCCTACGAGCAGTACTTC.

This sequence joins TRBV7-2 and TRBJ1-1; D perhaps matches TRBD1 (5 bases). The germline CDR1 and CDR2 sequences are SGHTA and FQGNSA. The CDR3 covers 13 residues. Trimming shortened V by 4 bases and J by 3 bases, and 9 bases separated the two germline ends. CDR3 nucleotides: TGTGCCAGCAGCTCGACAGCTTACACTGAAGCTTTCTTT. This sequence encodes CASSSTAYTEAFF. The full variable domain, rest sourced from reference TRBV7-2 and TRBJ1-1, is GAGVSQSPSNKVTEKGKDVELRCDPISGHTALYWYRQSLGQGLEFLIYFQGNSAPDKSGLPSDRFSAERTGGSVSTLTIQRTQQEDSAVYLCASSSTAYTEAFFGQGTRLTVV.